This record concerns one TCR beta chain sequence. Its antigen is currently unknown. The assay was immunoSEQ multiplex PCR, and TCRdb's table has in-frame clones only and misses some. Among around 33,000 clones listed, around four fifths were seen once. This sample was taken from a study of memory CD4+ T cells and cytomegalovirus serostatus. Study outcomes and limitations: Of 150 to 200 reported CMV TCRbeta sequences, some 70 were found in memory CD4+ repertoires.

Single viable CD3+CD4+CD8-CD45RO+ cells were sorted as the memory CD4+ T cells. This CDR3 region has 13 residues. Trimming removed 2 bases from V and 1 base from J, with 5 bases in between. The V gene's germline CDR1 is SEHNR and CDR2 FQNEAQ (reference sequence). V gene TRBV7-9 combines with J gene TRBJ1-2, with unresolved D. The TCR was taken from an adult in good health and CMV-seronegative. Some clones in this sample may be carry-over from other donors' samples. The sample was memory CD4+ T cells from blood. The CDR3 sequence: CASSLTDNYGYTF. The CDR3 region has the DNA TGTGCCAGCAGCTTAACAGATAACTATGGCTACACCTTC.